What follows are 13 T cell receptor beta chains derived from one specimen sequenced in a study of OX40 agonist ivuxolimab in advanced cancers. Some clones are missing from TCRdb's copy, which holds only in-frame ones; the method was immunoSEQ multiplex PCR. The sample has about 14,000 clones, around 82% seen once; the top ten hold approximately 18%. The sequences come from CD4+ or CD8+ T cells sorted from blood, collected in a trial of the OX40 agonist ivuxolimab. The receptors stem from an adult with an advanced solid tumor such as melanoma, head and neck, liver or kidney cancer.

This clone is termed medium-sized. The chain combines TRBV28 with TRBJ1-1; D remains unclear. Trimming took off 7 bases at V and 0 bases at J, with 18 bases between the two ends. This CDR3 has 16 residues. The germline V gene encodes CDR1 MDHEN and CDR2 SYDVKM. CDR3 DNA sequence: TGTGCCAGCATCTCAACGGTGATGCGGATGAACACTGAAGCTTTCTTT. Its translation is CASISTVMRMNTEAFF.

A note on this clone: The same CDR3 also results from other DNA sequences found in this sample. V and J are TRBV9 and TRBJ2-7, with 8 bases that match TRBD1. Germline CDR1 and CDR2: SGDLS and YYNGEE. This CDR3 contains 15 residues. With V trimmed by 4 bases and J by 2 bases, 8 bases remained unmatched. CDR3 DNA sequence: TGTGCCAGCAGCCCTAGACAGGGGTCTCCCTACGAGCAGTACTTC. As protein: CASSPRQGSPYEQYF.

V is TRBV2 and J is TRBJ2-1; D possibly matches TRBD1 or TRBD2 (6 bases each). The V end was cut by 11 bases, the J end by 0 bases, with 26 bases between. From germline, CDR1 is SNHLY and CDR2 FYNNEI. The length of the CDR3 is 18 residues. CDR3 residues: CAGEGGTSSSGSYNEQFF. CDR3 coding DNA: TGTGCCGGCGAGGGGGGAACTAGCTCCTCAGGCTCCTACAATGAGCAGTTCTTC.

The chain carries TRBV2 and TRBJ2-1; D is undetermined. The germline gives CDR1 SNHLY, CDR2 FYNNEI. V lost 2 bases and J 7 bases, leaving 0 bases between the germline ends. CDR3 length equals 10 residues. The CDR3 here is CASSENEQFF. The CDR3 bases are TGTGCCAGCAGTGAAAATGAGCAGTTCTTC.

This clone is categorized as large. The chain has TRBV27 and TRBJ2-1; D call uncertain. V was shortened by 2 bases and J by 7 bases, with 12 bases between the two germline ends. There are 14 residues in the CDR3. CDR1 is MNHEY and CDR2 is SMNVEV in the germline V gene (reference sequence). The CDR3 bases are TGTGCCAGCAGTTTAGAACGGGTTGGAAATGAGCAGTTCTTC. Translated, it gives CASSLERVGNEQFF.

The V gene is TRBV5-1, the J gene TRBJ2-7, with D unclear. CDR1 and CDR2 (germline): SGHRS, YFSETQ. Trimming removed 4 bases from V and 3 bases from J, with 17 bases in between. The CDR3 contains 15 residues. CDR3 protein: CASSPTPRPNYEQYF. The CDR3 DNA reads as TGCGCCAGCAGCCCGACGCCTCGCCCAAACTACGAGCAGTACTTC. Filled out from reference TRBV5-1 and TRBJ2-7, the complete variable domain reads KAGVTQTPRYLIKTRGQQVTLSCSPISGHRSVSWYQQTPGQGLQFLFEYFSETQRNKGNFPGRFSGRQFSNSRSEMNVSTLELGDSALYLCASSPTPRPNYEQYFGPGTRLTVT.

V and J are TRBV6-1 and TRBJ2-5; TRBD2 agrees at 8 bases. The CDR3 consists of 20 residues. Germline CDR1 MNHNS, CDR2 SASEGT. Trimming took 2 bases from V and 4 from J; bases not matched to a gene: 21. The CDR3 reads CASSERGGRPGEVSGETQYF. For the CDR3, the DNA is TGTGCCAGCAGTGAACGGGGGGGTAGACCGGGAGAGGTTTCGGGAGAGACCCAGTACTTC.

The chain carries TRBV5-6 and TRBJ1-2; tentative D call: TRBD1 (5 bases). Trimming cost V 3 bases and J 2 bases, with 17 bases left between them. The germline gives CDR1 SGHDT, CDR2 YYEEEE. The length of the CDR3 is 16 residues. CDR3 bases: TGTGCCAGCAGCTACTTGGGGGAGACACCCAACTATGGCTACACCTTC. It translates to CASSYLGETPNYGYTF.

This clone was recorded only once. The CDR3 bases are TGTGCCAGCAGCTTAGCGCATAGGAGCGGGAGTGCTCAGATCAGGCACAATGAGCAGTTCTTC. Translating it yields CASSLAHRSGSAQIRHNEQFF. This sequence joins TRBV7-6 and TRBJ2-1; TRBD2 agrees at 8 bases. This CDR3 is 21 amino acids long. The V gene's germline CDR1 is SGHVS and CDR2 FNYEAQ. The junction had 21 bases not matched to a gene; V was cut back by 0 bases and J by 5 bases.

The rearrangement joins TRBV6-5 to TRBJ1-2; 8 bases are shared with TRBD1. The CDR3 is made up of 14 amino acids. Germline CDR1 is MNHEY and CDR2 is SVGAGI. V shed 2 bases, J shed 6 bases, and the junction held 5 bases outside the gene matches. The CDR3 loop reads CASSYAGGAHGYTF. In nucleotides, the CDR3 is TGTGCCAGCAGTTACGCAGGGGGCGCCCATGGCTACACCTTC.

The rearrangement links TRBV6-9 to TRBJ2-7; D might be TRBD2 (5 bases). Trimming shortened V by 3 bases and J by 5 bases, and 5 bases separated the two germline ends. The CDR3 is made up of 11 amino acids. CDR1 and CDR2 from the germline V gene are MNHGY and SVAAGI. CDR3 sequence (DNA): TGTGCCAGCAGTTACGGGGACGAGCAGTACTTC. This gives the protein CASSYGDEQYF.

V gene TRBV11-1 combines with J gene TRBJ2-7, with D possibly being TRBD2 (5 bases). V lost 5 bases and J 7 bases, leaving 18 bases between the germline ends. The CDR3 is made up of 14 amino acids. CDR1 SGHAT and CDR2 FQDESV come from the germline V gene (reference sequence). As DNA, the CDR3 is TGTGCCAGCAGCCCTCATAGAGGTCCGGGGGAGCAGTACTTC. Translation gives CASSPHRGPGEQYF.

The rearrangement links TRBV11-2 to TRBJ2-3; 12 bases are a match to TRBD2. Germline CDR1 reads SGHAT; CDR2 reads FQNNGV. The junction had 5 bases not matched to a gene; V was cut back by 4 bases and J by 6 bases. The CDR3 is made up of 15 amino acids. CDR3 sequence (DNA): TGTGCCAGCAGCTCCGGGACTAGCGGGTGGGATACGCAGTATTTT. Its protein is CASSSGTSGWDTQYF.